These 27 T cell receptor beta chains share one sample of origin, sequenced in a study of neoadjuvant anti-PD-1 for oral cavity cancer. TCRdb's table, derived via immunoSEQ multiplex PCR, lists solely in-frame clones and lacks some. The top ten clones hold 2% to 3% of a sample with more than 10,000 clones, around 69% of them seen once. The sequencing here drew on PBMCs, taken before nivolumab (anti-PD-1) treatment. These receptor sequences come from a person aged 35 to 85 with oral cavity squamous cell carcinoma.

CDR3 DNA sequence: TGTGCCACCAGCAGAGACCATACTAACACTGAAGCTTTCTTT. Its protein is CATSRDHTNTEAFF. The V gene is TRBV15, the J gene TRBJ1-1; D uncertain. Germline V CDR1 and CDR2: LNHNV, YYDKDF (reference sequence). V was clipped by 0 bases and J by 2 bases, with 7 bases between them. This CDR3 is built from 14 residues.

A note on this clone: One end of the junction varies from germline; a read error may be responsible. The rearrangement links TRBV15 to TRBJ1-1; D unresolved. This CDR3 is built from 14 residues. CDR1 LNHNV and CDR2 YYDKDF come from the germline V gene (reference sequence). This CDR3 reads CATGSRAVNTEAFF. The DNA for the CDR3 is TGTGCCACCGGCAGTAGGGCAGTGAACACTGAAGCTTTCTTT.

This clone showed up just a few times. The V and J genes are TRBV10-1 and TRBJ1-1; D may be TRBD1 (6 bases). V lost 0 bases to trimming and J lost 14 bases, with 16 bases between them. Germline CDR1 and CDR2: WNHNN and SYGVQD (reference sequence). The CDR3 is made up of 13 amino acids. The CDR3 region is CASSESGQPGRFF. CDR3 nucleotide sequence: TGCGCCAGCAGTGAGTCAGGACAGCCTGGGAGATTCTTT.

This sequence joins TRBV20-1 and TRBJ1-1; D may be TRBD1 (5 bases). V shed 6 bases and J shed 8 bases, with 10 bases lying between them. CDR1 and CDR2 from the germline V gene are DFQATT and SNEGSKA (reference sequence). The CDR3 runs to 10 residues. The CDR3 DNA reads as TGCAGTGCCGGGACGTCGGAAGCTTTCTTT. This translates into CSAGTSEAFF.

CDR3 DNA sequence: TGTGCCAGCAGCTCCTACAGGGCCTCTAGCACAGATACGCAGTATTTT. As protein: CASSSYRASSTDTQYF. V gene TRBV11-3 combines with J gene TRBJ2-3; D is perhaps TRBD1 (6 bases). In germline, CDR1 is SGHNT, CDR2 YENEEA. Trimming took off 4 bases at V and 0 bases at J, with 14 bases between the two ends. The CDR3 runs 16 residues.

The table lists this clone with a few counts. The genes are TRBV7-2 and TRBJ1-4, with 8 bases fitting TRBD1. J gave up 8 bases and V 5 bases, and 7 bases lay outside the gene matches. Germline assignment: CDR1 SGHTA and CDR2 FQGNSA. The length of the CDR3 is 14 residues. CDR3 in DNA: TGTGCCAGCAGCCTGTTCAGGGACAGGGAAAAACTGTTTTTT. It specifies CASSLFRDREKLFF.

This rearrangement joins TRBV7-3 to TRBJ2-7, with a tentative D call TRBD2 (5 bases). This CDR3 has 14 amino acids. The V end lost 2 bases, the J end lost 6 bases, and 14 bases lay between the germline ends. Germline V gene data show CDR1 as SGHTA and CDR2 as FQGTGA. As DNA, the CDR3 is TGTGCCAGCAGCTTAGGAGGCGACCGTGGCGAGCAGTACTTC. Translating gives CASSLGGDRGEQYF. Together with reference TRBV7-3 and TRBJ2-7, the CDR3 gives the full variable domain: GAGVSQTPSNKVTEKGKYVELRCDPISGHTALYWYRQSLGQGPEFLIYFQGTGAADDSGLPNDRFFAVRPEGSVSTLKIQRTERGDSAVYLCASSLGGDRGEQYFGPGTRLTVT.

The V gene is TRBV11-2, the J gene TRBJ2-7; D might be TRBD2 (7 bases). The CDR3 spans 14 residues. V lost 1 base, J lost 6 bases, and 13 bases lay in between. Germline lookup yields CDR1 SGHAT and CDR2 FQNNGV. The CDR3 here is CASSLVGGAGEQYF. Written as DNA, the CDR3 is TGTGCCAGCAGCTTAGTGGGGGGGGCCGGCGAGCAGTACTTC.

The chain employs TRBV6-5 and TRBJ1-1, with D unresolved. The germline V gene encodes CDR1 MNHEY and CDR2 SVGAGI. The CDR3 is 14 residues long. The V and J ends lost 4 bases and 5 bases respectively, with 14 bases between them. The CDR3 reads CASSSQTRLTEAFF. CDR3 nucleotide sequence: TGTGCCAGCAGTTCCCAAACTAGACTTACTGAAGCTTTCTTT.

The V and J genes are TRBV29-1 and TRBJ1-2; tentative D call: TRBD1 (6 bases). With 5 bases removed from V and 4 bases from J, the gap between germline ends came to 11 bases. The germline CDR1 and CDR2 sequences are SQVTM and ANQGSEA. The CDR3 extends over 12 amino acids. CDR3 nucleotides: TGCAGCGTTTCTACAGGGATCTATGGCTACACCTTC. Translated: CSVSTGIYGYTF. The full variable domain, with the rest looked up from reference TRBV29-1 and TRBJ1-2, is SAVISQKPSRDICQRGTSLTIQCQVDSQVTMMFWYRQQPGQSLTLIATANQGSEATYESGFVIDKFPISRPNLTFSTLTVSNMSPEDSSIYLCSVSTGIYGYTFGSGTRLTVV.

The chain joins TRBV9 to TRBJ1-1; 7 nucleotides match TRBD1. Germline V gene data show CDR1 as SGDLS and CDR2 as YYNGEE. The CDR3 consists of 16 residues. V lost 0 bases and J lost 0; bases outside the gene matches: 5. The CDR3 DNA follows: TGTGCCAGCAGCGTAGTAGAGGGGGCGGTGAACACTGAAGCTTTCTTT. This gives the protein CASSVVEGAVNTEAFF.

The chain joins TRBV4-1 to TRBJ1-4; the D is unclear. There are 12 residues in the CDR3. V was clipped by 1 base and J by 10 bases, with 7 bases between them. Germline CDR1 reads MGHRA; CDR2 reads YSYEKL. The CDR3 DNA follows: TGCGCCAGCAGCCAAGTAGGGAGAAAACTGTTTTTT. It is translated as CASSQVGRKLFF.

This chain links TRBV10-1 with TRBJ2-7, with TRBD2 as a possible D gene (5 bases). The V end lost 6 bases, the J end lost 5 bases, and 23 bases lay between the germline ends. The length of the CDR3 is 16 residues. CDR1 is WNHNN, CDR2 SYGVQD, per germline (reference sequence). The CDR3 here is CASSPEGTGWSDEQYF. The CDR3 DNA reads as TGCGCCAGCAGCCCAGAGGGTACCGGGTGGAGCGACGAGCAGTACTTC.

The V and J genes are TRBV2 and TRBJ1-1; D gene ambiguous. CDR1 is SNHLY and CDR2 is FYNNEI in the germline V gene. The germline V and J ends were trimmed by 5 bases and 10 bases, with 11 bases remaining between them. The CDR3 loop spans 11 amino acids. The CDR3 nucleotides read TGTGCCAGCAGTCCCCGGGGAGGAGCTTTCTTT. It codes for CASSPRGGAFF.

The chain links TRBV4-1 to TRBJ1-4; the D is unclear. CDR3 length: 18 amino acids. V gave up 3 bases and J gave up 0 bases, with 17 bases separating them. CDR1 MGHRA and CDR2 YSYEKL come from the germline V gene. The CDR3 DNA reads TGCGCCAGCAGCCAGGCGAATCTCGGACTTGCAACTAATGAAAAACTGTTTTTT. This codes for CASSQANLGLATNEKLFF.

The chain uses TRBV29-1 and TRBJ2-7, with 12 bases aligning to TRBD1. Per germline, CDR1 SQVTM and CDR2 ANQGSEA. There are 13 residues in the CDR3. V shed 3 bases and J 9 bases; nucleotides not matched to a gene: 6. DNA of the CDR3: TGCAGCGTTGACGGGACAGGGGGCGAAGTGCAGTACTTC. Encoded protein: CSVDGTGGEVQYF.

The CDR3 loop reads CASSPSPGGVEKLFF. For the CDR3, the DNA is TGTGCCAGCAGCCCCTCCCCGGGCGGGGTCGAAAAACTGTTTTTT. The V gene is TRBV5-5, the J gene TRBJ1-4; unclear D gene. CDR1 is SGHKS, CDR2 YYEKEE, per germline (reference sequence). Trimming left V 4 bases short and J 8 bases short, with 18 bases between. This CDR3 spans 15 amino acids.

This clone was detected only a few times. The chain has TRBV6-1 and TRBJ1-1; TRBD1 aligns across 8 bases. The CDR3 is 12 residues long. The germline V gene encodes CDR1 MNHNS and CDR2 SASEGT. The J segment lost 8 bases and the V segment lost 5 bases, leaving 4 bases of the junction unmatched. The CDR3 bases are TGTGCCAGCAGTAATGACAGGGGAGAAGCTTTCTTT. As protein: CASSNDRGEAFF.

This clone was found a few times. The chain links TRBV4-2 to TRBJ1-5; D is uncertain. Germline values: CDR1 LGHNA, CDR2 YNFKEQ. V lost 4 bases and J lost 2, with 9 bases in between. The CDR3 is 14 residues long. This CDR3 is CASSPRTGNQPQHF. The CDR3 DNA is TGTGCCAGCAGCCCCAGGACCGGCAATCAGCCCCAGCATTTT.

This clone occurred a few times. The J gene is TRBJ2-2, the V gene TRBV2; tentatively, D is TRBD1 or TRBD2 (5 bases each). The CDR3 sequence is 12 residues long. The V gene's germline CDR1 is SNHLY and CDR2 FYNNEI. The V end lost 6 bases, the J end lost 5 bases, and 7 bases lay between the germline ends. The chain's CDR3 is CASRRGTGELFF. CDR3 sequence (DNA): TGTGCCAGCAGGAGGGGTACCGGGGAGCTGTTTTTT.

The chain uses TRBV6-5 and TRBJ1-6, with 9 bases lining up with TRBD1. Trimming took 6 bases from V and 9 from J; bases not matched to a gene: 6. The CDR3 consists of 14 residues. CDR1 and CDR2 (germline): MNHEY, SVGAGI. CDR3 sequence (DNA): TGTGCCAGCAGCTGGGACAGGGACGGTTCACCCCTCCACTTT. Translation: CASSWDRDGSPLHF.

The V call is TRBV5-6, the J call TRBJ2-7; the D gene is possibly TRBD1 (5 bases). Germline-derived CDR1 and CDR2 are SGHDT and YYEEEE. V lost 4 bases to trimming and J lost 1 base, with 15 bases between them. This CDR3 has 15 amino acids. Here the CDR3 DNA reads TGTGCCAGCAGCAAGTCGGACACGAAGTCCTACGAGCAGTACTTC. Amino acid sequence: CASSKSDTKSYEQYF.

This chain joins TRBV4-1 and TRBJ1-1; no clear D gene. The germline CDR1 and CDR2 sequences are MGHRA and YSYEKL. The CDR3 has 15 amino acids. Deletions cut 0 bases from V and 4 bases from J, with 12 bases between. CDR3 nucleotides: TGCGCCAGCAGCCAAGATCGTAGTCGGAGCACTGAAGCTTTCTTT. Translated, it gives CASSQDRSRSTEAFF.

The chain links TRBV19 to TRBJ1-2; D unclear. The germline gives CDR1 LNHDA, CDR2 SQIVND (reference sequence). V was shortened by 3 bases and J by 1 base, with 12 bases between the two germline ends. The CDR3 is 15 residues long. CDR3: CASSMTLQDNYGYTF. The CDR3 region has the DNA TGTGCCAGTAGTATGACTCTGCAAGATAACTATGGCTACACCTTC.

The chain combines TRBV4-1 with TRBJ2-2; D uncertain. The CDR3 is 15 amino acids. The ends were cut back, 0 bases at V and 7 bases at J, with 12 bases in the middle. The germline CDR1 and CDR2 sequences are MGHRA and YSYEKL. The CDR3 loop reads CASSQDERRNGELFF. The CDR3 region has the DNA TGCGCCAGCAGCCAAGATGAAAGGCGGAACGGGGAGCTGTTTTTT.

DNA for the CDR3: TGTGCCAGTAGTATAGGGGCAAGGAACACCGGGGAGCTGTTTTTT. Protein sequence: CASSIGARNTGELFF. The V gene is TRBV19, the J gene TRBJ2-2; no clear D gene. The germline CDR1 and CDR2 sequences are LNHDA and SQIVND (reference sequence). V lost 1 base and J lost 1, with 7 bases in between. CDR3 size: 15 residues.

This chain links TRBV11-2 with TRBJ2-3, with a tentative D call TRBD2 (5 bases). Trimming took off 5 bases at V and 0 bases at J, with 15 bases between the two ends. The CDR3 runs to 16 residues. Per germline, CDR1 SGHAT and CDR2 FQNNGV. This CDR3 is CASSPEVGGSTDTQYF. The CDR3 DNA sequence: TGTGCCAGCAGCCCGGAGGTCGGCGGGAGCACAGATACGCAGTATTTT.